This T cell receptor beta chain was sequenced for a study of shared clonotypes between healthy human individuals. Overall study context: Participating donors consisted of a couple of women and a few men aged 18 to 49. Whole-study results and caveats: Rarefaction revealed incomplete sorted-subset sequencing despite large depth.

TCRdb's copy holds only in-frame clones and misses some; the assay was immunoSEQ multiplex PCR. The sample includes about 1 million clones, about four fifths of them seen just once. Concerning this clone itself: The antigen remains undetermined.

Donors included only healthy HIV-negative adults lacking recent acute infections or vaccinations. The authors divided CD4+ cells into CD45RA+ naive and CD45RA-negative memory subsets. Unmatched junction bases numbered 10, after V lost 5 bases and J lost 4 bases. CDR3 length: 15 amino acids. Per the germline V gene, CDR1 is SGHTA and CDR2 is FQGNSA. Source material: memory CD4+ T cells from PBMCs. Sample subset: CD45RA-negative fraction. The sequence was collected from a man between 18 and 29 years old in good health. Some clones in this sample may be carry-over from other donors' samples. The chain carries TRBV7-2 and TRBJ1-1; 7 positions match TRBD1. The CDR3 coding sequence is TGTGCCAGCAGCGATCGGACAGGCTCGGCCACTGAAGCTTTCTTT. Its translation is CASSDRTGSATEAFF.